A selection of T cell receptor beta chains follows, all from one sample in a study of blood T cell repertoires in COVID-19. Produced via immunoSEQ multiplex PCR; TCRdb's table is partial and in-frame only. The sample shows 68,000 or so clones, about 88% of them seen only once. Material for sequencing was peripheral blood. These receptor sequences come from a man aged 65-85 years with active or convalescent COVID-19. The CDR3 runs from the conserved cysteine through the conserved F or W. A D gene is named only where the DNA matches it firmly. Clone size appears in some rows only: once, few, many, or a class for an expanded clone.

CDR3	DNA	size	V	J	D
CASSMTENSPLHF	TGTGCCAGCAGCATGACAGAGAATTCACCCCTCCACTTT	NA	TRBV12-3/TRBV12-4	TRBJ1-6	NA
CASSSRISYQPQHF	TGTGCCAGCAGTTCCAGAATATCCTATCAGCCCCAGCATTTT	NA	TRBV28	TRBJ1-5	NA
CASRPTGTYEQYF	TGTGCCAGCAGGCCAACAGGGACCTACGAGCAGTACTTC	NA	TRBV28	TRBJ2-7	NA
CASSLFTGDTYEQYF	TGCGCCAGCAGCTTATTTACAGGCGACACCTACGAGCAGTACTTC	NA	TRBV5-1	TRBJ2-7	NA
CASSMDRDYGYTF	TGTGCCAGCAGTATGGACAGAGACTATGGCTACACCTTC	NA	TRBV12-3/TRBV12-4	TRBJ1-2	NA
CASSEALGGAVSEQYF	TGTGCCAGCAGTGAAGCGCTGGGGGGGGCAGTGAGCGAGCAGTACTTC	NA	TRBV2	TRBJ2-7	NA
CASSRRLAGTYEQYF	TGCGCCAGCAGCAGGCGACTAGCGGGAACCTACGAGCAGTACTTC	NA	TRBV5-1	TRBJ2-7	TRBD2
CASSVSGVGKNIQYF	TGTGCCAGCAGTGTATCAGGGGTAGGCAAAAACATTCAGTACTTC	NA	TRBV2	TRBJ2-4	NA
CASSSAGAGYNEQFF	TGTGCCAGCAGTTCTGCGGGAGCAGGGTACAATGAGCAGTTCTTC	NA	TRBV6-2/TRBV6-3	TRBJ2-1	TRBD2
CATGETQGAGDEQYF	TGTGCCACTGGGGAGACTCAGGGTGCGGGAGACGAGCAGTACTTC	NA	TRBV19	TRBJ2-7	TRBD2
CASSQDFAAFF	TGCGCCAGCAGCCAAGACTTCGCGGCTTTCTTT	NA	TRBV4-1	TRBJ1-1	NA
CASSYSVQTSGQFF	TGTGCCAGCAGTTACTCAGTGCAGACTAGCGGTCAGTTCTTC	NA	TRBV6-2/TRBV6-3	TRBJ2-1	TRBD2
CATSRDYRGGKPQHF	TGTGCCACCAGCAGAGATTACAGGGGCGGGAAGCCCCAGCATTTT	NA	TRBV15	TRBJ1-5	TRBD1
CASSSTGGNQPQHF	TGTGCCAGCAGTTCCACAGGGGGTAATCAGCCCCAGCATTTT	few	TRBV6-5	TRBJ1-5	TRBD1
CASSSSTGLHGELFF	TGTGCCAGCAGCTCCAGTACAGGGTTGCACGGGGAGCTGTTTTTT	NA	TRBV7-3	TRBJ2-2	NA
CASSGEDRRSYTF	TGTGCCAGCAGCGGGGAGGATCGCAGGAGCTACACCTTC	NA	TRBV2	TRBJ1-2	NA
CASSFGFGQGGLNTEAFF	TGTGCCAGCAGCTTTGGATTCGGACAGGGGGGCTTAAACACTGAAGCTTTCTTT	NA	TRBV7-8	TRBJ1-1	TRBD1